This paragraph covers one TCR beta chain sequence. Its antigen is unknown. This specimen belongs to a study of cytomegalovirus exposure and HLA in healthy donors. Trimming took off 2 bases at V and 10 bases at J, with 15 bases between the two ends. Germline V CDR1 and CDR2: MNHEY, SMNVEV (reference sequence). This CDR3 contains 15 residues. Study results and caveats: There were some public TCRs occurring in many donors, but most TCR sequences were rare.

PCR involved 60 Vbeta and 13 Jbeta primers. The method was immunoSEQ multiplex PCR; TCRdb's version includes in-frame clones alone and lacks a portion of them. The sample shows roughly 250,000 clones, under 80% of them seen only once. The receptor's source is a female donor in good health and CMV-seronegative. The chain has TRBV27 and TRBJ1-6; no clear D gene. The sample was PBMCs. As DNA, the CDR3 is TGTGCCAGCAGTTTAGTTGGCCTCGCAGCGTCACCCCTCCACTTT. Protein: CASSLVGLAASPLHF.